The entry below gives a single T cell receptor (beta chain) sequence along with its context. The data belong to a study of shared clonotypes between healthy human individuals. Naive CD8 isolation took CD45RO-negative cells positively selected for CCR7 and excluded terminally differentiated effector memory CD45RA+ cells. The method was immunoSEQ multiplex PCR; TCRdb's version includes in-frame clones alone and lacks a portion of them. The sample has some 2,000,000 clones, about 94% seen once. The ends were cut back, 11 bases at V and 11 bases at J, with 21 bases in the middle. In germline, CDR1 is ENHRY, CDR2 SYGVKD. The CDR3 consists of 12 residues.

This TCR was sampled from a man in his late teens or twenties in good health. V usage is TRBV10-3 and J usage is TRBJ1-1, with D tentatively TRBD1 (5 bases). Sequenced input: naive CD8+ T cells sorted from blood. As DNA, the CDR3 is TGTGCCCTGAGCAGGGTCTCCCCAAGGGCTTTCTTT. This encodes CALSRVSPRAFF.